This T cell receptor (beta chain) was identified in a study of CD8 T cells in acute hepatitis C reinfection. Whole-study findings and limits: A V04-02/J02-02 clonotype was among some 13 public ones, independent of outcome.

Germline V gene lookup returns CDR1 MNHNS and CDR2 SASEGT. This CDR3 is built from 12 residues. Trimming left V 7 bases short and J 1 base short, with 8 bases between. TCRdb's table, derived via immunoSEQ multiplex PCR, lists solely in-frame clones and lacks some. The sample includes tens of thousands of clones, roughly 85% of them seen just once. A word on this clone: The antigen remains undetermined.

Specified time point: naive CD8 control sorted from an acute-time-point sample. Sequences were obtained from naive CD8+ T cells from PBMCs. The chain couples TRBV6-1 to TRBJ2-7; D remains unclear. The sequence derives from a woman aged 18-29 years who spontaneously cleared hepatitis C infection. Here the CDR3 DNA reads TGTGCCAGCACTTTTCCTTCCTACGAGCAGTACTTC. Its translation is CASTFPSYEQYF.